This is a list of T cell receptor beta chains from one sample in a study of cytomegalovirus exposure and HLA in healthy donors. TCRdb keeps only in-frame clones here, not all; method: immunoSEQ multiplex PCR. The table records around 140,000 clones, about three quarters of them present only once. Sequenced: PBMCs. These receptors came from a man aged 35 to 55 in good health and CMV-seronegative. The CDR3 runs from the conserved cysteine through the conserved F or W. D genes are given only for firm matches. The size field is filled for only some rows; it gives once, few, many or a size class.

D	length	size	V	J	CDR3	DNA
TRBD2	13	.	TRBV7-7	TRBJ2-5	CASSLDRGEDQYF	TGTGCTAGCAGCTTAGATCGGGGGGAGGACCAGTACTTC
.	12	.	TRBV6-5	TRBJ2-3	CASSRERDTQYF	TGTGCCAGCAGCCGCGAGAGAGATACGCAGTATTTT
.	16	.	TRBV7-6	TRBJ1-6	CASSFTGPTYNSPLHF	TGTGCCAGCAGCTTTACGGGTCCCACCTATAATTCACCCCTCCACTTT
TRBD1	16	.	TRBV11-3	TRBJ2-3	CASSLRTGGGTDTQYF	TGTGCCAGCAGCCTCAGGACAGGGGGAGGGACAGATACGCAGTATTTT
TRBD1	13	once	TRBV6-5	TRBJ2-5	CASSQGVWETQYF	TGTGCCAGCAGTCAGGGGGTTTGGGAGACCCAGTACTTC
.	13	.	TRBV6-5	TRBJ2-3	CASSKAGTDTQYF	TGTGCCAGCAGTAAGGCGGGCACAGATACGCAGTATTTT
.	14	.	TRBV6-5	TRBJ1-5	CASSSQGSNQPQHF	TGTGCCAGCAGTTCACAGGGTAGCAATCAGCCCCAGCATTTT
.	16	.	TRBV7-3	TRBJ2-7	CASSLGEGLDRAEQYF	TGTGCCAGCAGCTTGGGTGAGGGACTAGACAGGGCCGAGCAGTACTTC
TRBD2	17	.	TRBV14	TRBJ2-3	CASSQAELAGSTDTQYF	TGTGCCAGCAGCCAAGCTGAACTAGCGGGGAGCACAGATACGCAGTATTTT
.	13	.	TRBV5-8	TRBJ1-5	CASNPGSNQPQHF	TGTGCCAGCAACCCAGGGTCCAATCAGCCCCAGCATTTT
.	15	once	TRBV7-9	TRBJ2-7	CASSFGRVDSLKQYF	TGTGCCAGCAGCTTCGGTCGGGTCGATTCGCTCAAGCAGTACTTC
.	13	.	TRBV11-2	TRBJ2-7	CANVEGWNDEQYF	TGTGCCAACGTAGAGGGCTGGAACGACGAGCAGTACTTC
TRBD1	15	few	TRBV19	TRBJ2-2	CASTWDRGYTGELFF	TGTGCCAGTACGTGGGACAGGGGTTACACCGGGGAGCTGTTTTTT
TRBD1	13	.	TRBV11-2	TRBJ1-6	CASRSDRDSPLHF	TGTGCCAGCAGATCGGACAGGGACTCACCCCTCCACTTT
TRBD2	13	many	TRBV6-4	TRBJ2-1	CASSESGNNEQFF	TGTGCCAGCAGTGAGAGCGGGAACAATGAGCAGTTCTTC
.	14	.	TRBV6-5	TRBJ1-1	CASNQQGQNTEAFF	TGTGCCAGCAACCAACAGGGACAGAACACTGAAGCTTTCTTT
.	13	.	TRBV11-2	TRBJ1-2	CASRPQGSYGYTF	TGTGCCAGCAGGCCACAGGGAAGCTATGGCTACACCTTC
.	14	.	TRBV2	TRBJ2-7	CASSERQVTYEQYF	TGTGCCAGCAGTGAACGACAGGTAACCTACGAGCAGTACTTC
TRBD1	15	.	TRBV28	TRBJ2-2	CASSLSVRGLGELFF	TGTGCCAGCAGTTTATCCGTCAGGGGGCTCGGGGAGCTGTTTTTT
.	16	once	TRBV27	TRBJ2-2	CASSFGGSWTIGELFF	TGTGCCAGCAGTTTCGGAGGGTCATGGACCATCGGGGAGCTGTTTTTT
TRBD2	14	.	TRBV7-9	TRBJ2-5	CASSLPGGEKTQYF	TGTGCCAGCAGCCTCCCGGGGGGGGAGAAGACCCAGTACTTC
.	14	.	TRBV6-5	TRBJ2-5	CASSPTGTQETQYF	TGTGCCAGCAGTCCAACAGGAACCCAAGAGACCCAGTACTTC
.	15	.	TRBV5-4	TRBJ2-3	CASSSGSSATDTQYF	TGTGCCAGCAGCTCGGGGTCTAGCGCGACAGATACGCAGTATTTT
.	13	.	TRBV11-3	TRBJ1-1	CASARQGSTEAFF	TGTGCCAGCGCCCGGCAGGGGAGTACTGAAGCTTTCTTT
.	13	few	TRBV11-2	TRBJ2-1	CASSPDTYNEQFF	TGTGCCAGCAGCCCCGACACGTACAATGAGCAGTTCTTC
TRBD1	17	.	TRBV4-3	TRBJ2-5	CASSQGGFVEGAETQYF	TGCGCCAGCAGCCAAGGCGGATTCGTTGAGGGGGCAGAGACCCAGTACTTC
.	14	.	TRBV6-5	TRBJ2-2	CASSYLGEAGELFF	TGTGCCAGCAGTTACCTTGGGGAGGCCGGGGAGCTGTTTTTT
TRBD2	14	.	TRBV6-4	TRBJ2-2	CASRTSRNTGELFF	TGTGCCAGCCGGACTAGCCGGAACACCGGGGAGCTGTTTTTT
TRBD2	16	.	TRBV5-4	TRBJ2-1	CASSWRLAGVWNEQFF	TGTGCCAGCAGCTGGCGACTAGCGGGAGTATGGAATGAGCAGTTCTTC
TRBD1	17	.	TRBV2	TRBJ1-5	CASSVGTGQVSNQPQHF	TGTGCCAGCAGTGTGGGGACAGGGCAAGTTAGCAATCAGCCCCAGCATTTT
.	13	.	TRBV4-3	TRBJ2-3	CASSQDISDTQYF	TGCGCCAGCAGCCAAGATATATCAGATACGCAGTATTTT
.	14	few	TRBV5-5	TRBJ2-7	CASSLEWGDYEQYF	TGTGCCAGCAGCTTGGAATGGGGAGACTACGAGCAGTACTTC
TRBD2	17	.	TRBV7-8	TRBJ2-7	CASSLGAGGTPPYEQYF	TGTGCCAGCAGCTTAGGTGCGGGAGGGACTCCTCCCTACGAGCAGTACTTC
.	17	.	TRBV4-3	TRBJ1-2	CASSQEQGSMAGGGYTF	TGCGCCAGCAGCCAAGAGCAGGGATCTATGGCGGGGGGAGGCTACACCTTC
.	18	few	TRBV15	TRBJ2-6	CATSRDIPKTSGANVLTF	TGTGCCACCAGCAGAGATATCCCTAAAACCTCTGGGGCCAACGTCCTGACTTTC
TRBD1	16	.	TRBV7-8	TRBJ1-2	CASSPRPGTGESGYTF	TGTGCCAGCAGCCCTAGGCCCGGGACAGGGGAGTCTGGCTACACCTTC
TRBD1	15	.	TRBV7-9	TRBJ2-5	CASSSAMGTGREQYF	TGTGCCAGCAGCTCCGCGATGGGGACAGGGAGGGAGCAGTACTTC
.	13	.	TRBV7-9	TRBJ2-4	CASSLVGLDIQYF	TGTGCCAGCAGCTTAGTGGGGCTCGACATTCAGTACTTC
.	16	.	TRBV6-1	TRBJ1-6	CASSVEVSSYNSPLHF	TGTGCCAGCAGTGTGGAGGTTTCCTCCTATAATTCACCCCTCCACTTT
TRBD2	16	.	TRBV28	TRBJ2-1	CASSLSAGEYGNEQFF	TGTGCCAGCAGTTTATCAGCGGGAGAGTACGGGAATGAGCAGTTCTTC
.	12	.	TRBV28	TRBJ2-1	CASSLEPNEQFF	TGTGCCAGCAGTTTAGAGCCCAATGAGCAGTTCTTC
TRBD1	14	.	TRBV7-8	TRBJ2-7	CASSLAGQVYEQYF	TGTGCCAGCAGCTTAGCGGGACAGGTCTACGAGCAGTACTTC
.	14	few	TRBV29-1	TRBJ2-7	CSVEGGLPRGEQYF	TGCAGCGTTGAGGGCGGTCTTCCTCGGGGTGAGCAGTACTTC
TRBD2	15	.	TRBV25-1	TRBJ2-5	CASSGPGLVPETQYF	TGTGCCAGCAGTGGACCAGGACTAGTCCCAGAGACCCAGTACTTC
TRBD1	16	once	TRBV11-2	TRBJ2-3	CASSIGTGSGVDTQYF	TGTGCCAGCAGCATTGGGACAGGGAGTGGGGTAGATACGCAGTATTTT
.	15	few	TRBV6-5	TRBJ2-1	CASSYLSGSYNEQFF	TGTGCCAGCAGTTACTTGTCGGGCTCCTACAATGAGCAGTTCTTC
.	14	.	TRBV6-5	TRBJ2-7	CASSPAGVSYEQYF	TGTGCCAGCAGCCCAGCAGGGGTCTCCTACGAGCAGTACTTC
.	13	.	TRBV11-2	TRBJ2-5	CASSLDRAETQYF	TGTGCCAGCAGCTTAGACAGGGCAGAGACCCAGTACTTC
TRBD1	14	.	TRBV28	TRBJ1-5	CASSPTGLGQPQHF	TGTGCCAGCAGCCCGACAGGGCTGGGTCAGCCCCAGCATTTT
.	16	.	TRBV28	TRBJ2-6	CASSLVRGTGANGLTF	TGTGCCAGCAGTTTGGTCCGCGGGACTGGGGCCAACGGCCTGACTTTC
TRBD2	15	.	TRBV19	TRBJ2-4	CASSISSSGEDIQYF	TGTGCCAGTAGTATATCCTCTAGCGGGGAAGACATTCAGTACTTC
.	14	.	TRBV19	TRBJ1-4	CASSIRVGKEKLFF	TGTGCCAGTAGTATCAGGGTGGGGAAGGAAAAACTGTTTTTT
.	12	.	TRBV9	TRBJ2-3	CASTGDTDTQYF	TGTGCCAGCACAGGGGACACAGATACGCAGTATTTT
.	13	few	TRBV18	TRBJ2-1	CASSTGLNNEQFF	TGTGCCAGCTCAACGGGACTGAACAATGAGCAGTTCTTC